This passage covers 27 T cell receptor beta chains from one sample sequenced in a study of blood T cell repertoires in COVID-19. The table came from immunoSEQ multiplex PCR; TCRdb's copy has only in-frame clones and leaves some out. The table includes tens of thousands of clones, about four fifths detected once. Sample: peripheral blood. The source of these receptors is a woman aged 60 to 75 with acute or convalescent COVID-19.

The V call is TRBV5-1, the J call TRBJ2-3; TRBD2 is a possible D gene (6 bases). Germline assignment: CDR1 SGHRS and CDR2 YFSETQ. The CDR3 length is 14 residues. Trimming took off 1 base at V and 3 bases at J, with 9 bases between the two ends. The CDR3 loop is CASSLTSLTDTQYF. The CDR3 nucleotides read TGCGCCAGCAGCTTGACTAGCTTGACAGATACGCAGTATTTT.

As concerns this clone: The germline gene is not matched at one end of the junction; a read error may be the cause. The rearrangement links TRBV24-1 to TRBJ1-4; D possibly corresponds to TRBD1 (6 bases). Germline CDR1 and CDR2: KGHDR and SFDVKD. The length of the CDR3 is 13 residues. The CDR3 spells CATSEGANEKLFF. CDR3 in DNA: TGTGCCACCAGTGAGGGGGCTAACGAAAAACTGTTTTTT.

This chain joins TRBV10-2 and TRBJ2-7; D is perhaps TRBD1 (6 bases). Germline CDR1 is WSHSY and CDR2 is SAAADI. CDR3 length: 14 residues. Trimming pared 3 bases from V and 2 bases from J, leaving 11 bases between. The DNA of the CDR3 is TGCGCCAGCAGTGACGGGACACAAACCTACGAGCAGTACTTC. As protein: CASSDGTQTYEQYF.

The chain uses TRBV5-1 and TRBJ2-6; 8 nucleotides match TRBD1. The CDR3 length is 19 residues. V gave up 3 bases and J gave up 2 bases; unmatched junction bases: 13. Germline CDR1 is SGHRS and CDR2 is YFSETQ. DNA for the CDR3: TGCGCCAGCAGCTCGAGAGGACAGGGTAAAGGGGCTGGGGCCAACGTCCTGACTTTC. Its protein is CASSSRGQGKGAGANVLTF.

The V gene is TRBV6-2 or TRBV6-3, the J gene TRBJ1-2; TRBD1 might be the D (6 bases). Trimming cost V 5 bases and J 6 bases, with 16 bases left between them. Germline CDR1 is MNHEY and CDR2 is SVGEGT. CDR3 length: 14 residues. CDR3: CASSSTGILNGYTF. Here the CDR3 DNA reads TGTGCCAGCAGTAGCACAGGGATCCTCAATGGCTACACCTTC.

The J gene is TRBJ2-5, the V gene TRBV7-2; 8 nucleotides match TRBD2. This CDR3 spans 16 amino acids. J was trimmed by 5 bases and V by 0 bases; bases with no gene match: 8. Germline CDR1 reads SGHTA; CDR2 reads FQGNSA. CDR3 protein: CASSLAGRGVRETQYF. In nucleotides, the CDR3 is TGTGCCAGCAGCTTAGCTGGGCGGGGGGTCAGGGAGACCCAGTACTTC.

The rearrangement links TRBV19 to TRBJ1-2; D gene unclear. CDR1 LNHDA and CDR2 SQIVND come from the germline V gene (reference sequence). The CDR3 is 14 residues long. V was pared by 1 base and J by 5 bases, with 11 bases between. DNA for the CDR3: TGTGCCAGTAGTATAGTTTCGGGGAATTATGGCTACACCTTC. It is translated as CASSIVSGNYGYTF.

A remark on this clone: Other DNA sequences in the same sample also yield this CDR3. The chain is built from TRBV29-1 and TRBJ2-2, with unresolved D. This CDR3 contains 14 residues. CDR1 SQVTM and CDR2 ANQGSEA come from the germline V gene. Deletions cut 4 bases from V and 6 bases from J, with 15 bases between. CDR3: CSVGSSQVAGELFF. The DNA of the CDR3 is TGCAGCGTTGGGTCCTCCCAGGTGGCCGGGGAGCTGTTTTTT.

The genes are TRBV28 and TRBJ1-6; the D is unclear. V lost 4 bases to trimming and J lost 14 bases, with 12 bases between them. There are 12 residues in the CDR3. CDR1 and CDR2 (germline): MDHEN, SYDVKM. DNA of the CDR3: TGTGCCAGCAGTTCCCCCGCGTCAACCCTCCACTTT. Translated: CASSSPASTLHF.

The count of this clone is one. The chain has TRBV19 and TRBJ1-1; a weak D match, TRBD1 (6 bases). V was cut by 5 bases and J by 1 base, with 11 bases left in between. This CDR3 has 14 residues. Germline lookup yields CDR1 LNHDA and CDR2 SQIVND (reference sequence). The CDR3 bases are TGTGCCAGTAGTCTGGACAGTCGGAACACTGAAGCTTTCTTT. It specifies CASSLDSRNTEAFF.

The rearrangement uses TRBV5-6 and TRBJ1-2; no definite D call. The ends were cut back, 3 bases at V and 1 base at J, with 10 bases in the middle. This CDR3 is built from 14 residues. Germline V gene lookup returns CDR1 SGHDT and CDR2 YYEEEE. The CDR3 region is CASSSPADNYGYTF. CDR3 nucleotide sequence: TGTGCCAGCAGCTCGCCCGCGGATAACTATGGCTACACCTTC.

This clone came up once. CDR3 sequence (DNA): TGTGCCACCAGCCGAGGACAGGGAGACTCCTATAATTCACCCCTCCACTTT. This gives the protein CATSRGQGDSYNSPLHF. The V gene is TRBV15, the J gene TRBJ1-6; 8 nucleotides match TRBD1. V shed 5 bases and J 0 bases; nucleotides not matched to a gene: 6. The CDR3 is 17 amino acids. Germline values: CDR1 LNHNV, CDR2 YYDKDF (reference sequence).

This clone has a single count. The genes are TRBV6-6 and TRBJ1-5, with D perhaps TRBD1 (5 bases). CDR3 length equals 12 residues. The germline CDR1 and CDR2 sequences are MNHNY and SVGAGI (reference sequence). Trimming shortened V by 5 bases and J by 11 bases, and 13 bases separated the two germline ends. The CDR3 nucleotides are TGTGCCAGCAGTACCCACGGGGGGGCCCAGCATTTT. It specifies CASSTHGGAQHF.

This clone has just a few counts. One end of the junction is discordant with germline, which a read error may explain. This chain uses TRBV12-3 or TRBV12-4 with TRBJ1-3; unclear D gene. The CDR3 has 11 amino acids. In DNA form, the CDR3 reads TGTGCCAGCGGTTTCGGAGACACCATATATTTT. It codes for CASGFGDTIYF.

The chain combines TRBV18 with TRBJ1-4; 9 bases map to TRBD1. V shed 0 bases, J shed 4 bases, and the junction held 0 bases outside the gene matches. This CDR3 spans 15 amino acids. The germline CDR1 and CDR2 sequences are KGHSH and LQKENI. The CDR3 sequence: CASSPPDRGNEKLFF. DNA of the CDR3: TGTGCCAGCTCACCACCGGACAGGGGTAATGAAAAACTGTTTTTT.

The V call is TRBV2, the J call TRBJ1-2, with TRBD1 matching over 8 bases. V trimming: 7 bases; J trimming: 8 bases; junction bases outside the gene matches: 9. The CDR3 has 13 residues. CDR1 is SNHLY and CDR2 is FYNNEI in the germline V gene. The CDR3 DNA sequence: TGTGCCAGCAACCTGGACAGGGCGGCAGGCTACACCTTC. This sequence encodes CASNLDRAAGYTF.

This chain uses TRBV12-3 or TRBV12-4 with TRBJ2-1; perhaps TRBD2 as D (6 bases). The ends were cut back, 5 bases at V and 11 bases at J, with 10 bases in the middle. CDR3 length: 11 residues. The CDR3 DNA reads TGTGCCAGCAGTCCCGGGGGAAAGCAGTTCTTC. This sequence encodes CASSPGGKQFF.

This rearrangement joins TRBV6-6 to TRBJ1-6; 7 bases fit TRBD1. This CDR3 region has 14 residues. Germline V gives CDR1 MNHNY, CDR2 SVGAGI (reference sequence). V lost 2 bases to trimming and J lost 10 bases; unmatched junction nucleotides: 5. The CDR3 region has the DNA TGTGCCAGCAGTTACAAGGGGGCGGGATCACCCCTCCACTTT. This encodes CASSYKGAGSPLHF.

V and J are TRBV4-1 and TRBJ1-2; 8 bases are a match to TRBD1. The CDR3 totals 18 residues. The V gene's germline CDR1 is MGHRA and CDR2 YSYEKL. With 5 bases clipped from V and 7 bases from J, the junction kept 21 bases outside the gene matches. The CDR3 DNA sequence: TGCGCCAGCAGCGCAAGAGTCCAGACAGGGGTATTTGGGTTTGGCTACACCTTC. The encoded protein is CASSARVQTGVFGFGYTF.

This clone came up once. V and J are TRBV2 and TRBJ2-7, with 8 bases fitting TRBD1. Per germline, CDR1 SNHLY and CDR2 FYNNEI. The CDR3 consists of 18 residues. V was pared by 1 base and J by 2 bases, with 13 bases of the junction left unmatched. The CDR3, as DNA: TGTGCCAGCAGTGAAGGGACAGGGAATTTGAACTTTACCTACGAGCAGTACTTC. Residues: CASSEGTGNLNFTYEQYF.

The V and J genes are TRBV3-1 (or the pseudogene TRBV3-2) and TRBJ2-7, with D possibly TRBD1 on 5 matching bases. The V end was cut by 3 bases, the J end by 0 bases, with 9 bases between. Germline CDR1 is LGHDT and CDR2 is YNNKEL (reference sequence). The CDR3 extends over 14 amino acids. CDR3 amino acids: CASSQARASYEQYF. The DNA for the CDR3 is TGTGCCAGCAGCCAGGCCAGGGCCTCCTACGAGCAGTACTTC.

The rearrangement uses TRBV5-4 and TRBJ2-7, with a weak D call TRBD1 (6 bases). Per germline, CDR1 SGHNT and CDR2 YYREEE (reference sequence). Between the trimmed V and J ends, which lost 2 bases and 3 bases, there was a span of 12 bases. This CDR3 region has 14 residues. The CDR3 sequence: CASSLNLDSYEQYF. CDR3 in DNA: TGTGCCAGCAGCTTAAACCTGGACAGCTACGAGCAGTACTTC.

The chain couples TRBV4-3 to TRBJ1-2; D is possibly TRBD1 (5 bases). The CDR3 runs 14 residues. V shed 0 bases and J shed 8 bases, with 13 bases lying between them. Germline CDR1 and CDR2: LGHNA and YSLEER. The DNA of the CDR3 is TGCGCCAGCAGCCAAGATAGGAGGGGACGCGGCTACACCTTC. This codes for CASSQDRRGRGYTF.

This chain connects TRBV5-6 to TRBJ1-6; 10 nucleotides match TRBD1. This CDR3 comprises 16 residues. The V segment lost 2 bases and the J segment 10 bases; nucleotides outside the gene matches: 9. Germline V gene lookup returns CDR1 SGHDT and CDR2 YYEEEE. As DNA, the CDR3 is TGTGCCAGCAGCTTAACCGCCCGGGACAGGGGATCACCCCTCCACTTT. This codes for CASSLTARDRGSPLHF. The full variable domain, its missing parts supplied by reference TRBV5-6 and TRBJ1-6, is DAGVTQSPTHLIKTRGQQVTLRCSPKSGHDTVSWYQQALGQGPQFIFQYYEEEERQRGNFPDRFSGHQFPNYSSELNVNALLLGDSALYLCASSLTARDRGSPLHFGNGTRLTVT.

The chain is built from TRBV10-3 and TRBJ1-4; 8 bases map to TRBD1. V lost 2 bases, J lost 5 bases, and 4 bases stayed unmatched. The CDR3 is made up of 15 amino acids. From germline, CDR1 is ENHRY and CDR2 SYGVKD. CDR3: CAISEAGQANEKLFF. DNA for the CDR3: TGTGCCATCAGTGAGGCGGGACAGGCGAATGAAAAACTGTTTTTT.

The chain combines TRBV15 with TRBJ2-3; the D gene is possibly TRBD1 (6 bases). The CDR3 contains 18 residues. The germline gives CDR1 LNHNV, CDR2 YYDKDF (reference sequence). The V end lost 4 bases, the J end lost 1 base, and 21 bases lay between the germline ends. CDR3 coding DNA: TGTGCCACCAGCACCCCTGACAGGACCCCTATTCGCACAGATACGCAGTATTTT. Its translation: CATSTPDRTPIRTDTQYF.

The chain employs TRBV4-1 and TRBJ1-1, with D perhaps matching TRBD1 (6 bases). Trimming cost V 0 bases and J 4 bases, with 12 bases left between them. CDR3 size: 15 residues. Germline V CDR1 and CDR2: MGHRA, YSYEKL. In nucleotides, the CDR3 is TGCGCCAGCAGCCAAGAGGGGGCCGAGGTCACTGAAGCTTTCTTT. It codes for CASSQEGAEVTEAFF.